Following are 2 T cell receptor beta chains from one sample sequenced in a study of T cells in Graves' hyperthyroidism and ophthalmopathy. Authors of the study amplified TCR beta CDR3 regions from RNA transcripts. The HTBI primer set drove a first-round RT-PCR of the TCR CDR3. MiXCR, run by TCRdb on the multiplex PCR reads, gives a single entry per CDR3 protein. Among roughly 100,000 distinct CDR3 sequences listed, about 45% were seen once. Sequencing was done on a sample of blood. These TCRs come from a man in his forties with Graves' hyperthyroidism.

The gene calls are TRBV2 and TRBJ2-1; D perhaps matches TRBD2 (7 bases). Trimming cost V 11 bases and J 6 bases, with 8 bases left between them. The length of the CDR3 is 10 residues. Germline-derived CDR1 and CDR2 are SNHLY and FYNNEI. This CDR3 reads CAGGANEQFF. CDR3 nucleotides: TGTGCCGGGGGGGCCAATGAGCAGTTCTTC.

This chain uses TRBV29-1 with TRBJ1-1; D gene unclear. CDR3 size: 15 residues. Germline values: CDR1 SQVTM, CDR2 ANQGSEA. V was cut by 4 bases and J by 4 bases, with 19 bases left in between. The CDR3 spells CSVAESYSGATEAFF. As DNA, the CDR3 is TGCAGCGTTGCGGAGTCGTACTCGGGCGCCACTGAAGCTTTCTTT.